The TCR beta chain described here comes from a study of blood T cell repertoires in COVID-19. Sequenced by immunoSEQ multiplex PCR; TCRdb stores in-frame clones only, minus some. The sample lists some 190,000 clones, around 76% occurring once. Trimming took 0 bases from V and 13 from J, leaving 20 bases between them. This CDR3 has 16 amino acids. From germline, CDR1 is SGHKS and CDR2 YYEKEE (reference sequence). Sequenced sample: peripheral blood. This clonotype was sampled from a woman in her fifties or sixties with active or convalescent COVID-19. The rearrangement joins TRBV5-5 to TRBJ1-6, with D possibly matching TRBD1 (5 bases). The CDR3 DNA sequence: TGTGCCAGCAGCTTGGGCGGGGGGACGGTTAAGGGGCCCCTCCACTTT. Protein product: CASSLGGGTVKGPLHF.